Following are 2 T cell receptor beta chains from one sample sequenced in a study of T cells after yellow fever vaccination. MiXCR, run by TCRdb on the 5' RACE reads, gives a single entry per CDR3 protein. Of some 400,000 distinct CDR3 sequences detected, 15% to 20% appear once; the ten largest clones hold around 17%. This specimen consisted of PBMCs, obtained before the yellow fever booster vaccination. Receptors were obtained from a young man who received the YFV17D yellow fever vaccine.

The sample holds many counts of this clonotype. The chain is built from TRBV28 and TRBJ2-3, with D perhaps assigned TRBD1 or TRBD2 (5 bases each). Trimming stripped 10 bases from V and 2 bases from J, with 19 bases between. Germline CDR1 is MDHEN and CDR2 is SYDVKM. CDR3 size: 15 residues. The CDR3 region is CATQTGTNPTDTQYF. CDR3 nucleotides: TGTGCCACCCAGACCGGGACGAACCCCACAGATACGCAGTATTTT.

The chain uses TRBV18 and TRBJ2-5, with D perhaps assigned TRBD1 or TRBD2 (7 bases each). This CDR3 has 14 amino acids. Germline CDR1 is KGHSH and CDR2 is LQKENI. Deletions cut 3 bases from V and 6 bases from J, with 14 bases between. The CDR3 here is CASSPPGGAQTQYF. In nucleotides, the CDR3 is TGTGCCAGCTCACCGCCAGGGGGGGCGCAGACCCAGTACTTC.